This passage covers 2 T cell receptor beta chains from one sample sequenced in a study of cytotoxic CD8 clonotypes in ibrutinib-treated CLL. Produced via immunoSEQ multiplex PCR; TCRdb's table is partial and in-frame only. The table records some 200,000 clones, roughly 65% of them present only once. The sequences come from PBMCs, collected after 12 months of ibrutinib treatment. These receptor sequences come from a human donor with chronic lymphocytic leukemia.

The chain employs TRBV5-1 and TRBJ2-7, with D hard to call. The germline CDR1 and CDR2 sequences are SGHRS and YFSETQ. V lost 3 bases to trimming and J lost 4 bases, with 11 bases between them. The CDR3 spans 13 residues. The CDR3: CASSYYGIYEQYF. DNA for the CDR3: TGCGCCAGCAGCTATTACGGCATTTACGAGCAGTACTTC.

The CDR3 here is CASGDIPNYGYTF. In nucleotides, the CDR3 is TGTGCCAGCGGGGACATCCCTAACTATGGCTACACCTTC. The chain uses TRBV28 and TRBJ1-2; D may be TRBD1 (6 bases). The V and J ends lost 8 bases and 0 bases respectively, with 10 bases between them. Per germline, CDR1 MDHEN and CDR2 SYDVKM. The CDR3 runs to 13 residues.